The source of this TCR beta chain is a study of T cell changes during pregnancy in multiple sclerosis. CDR3 size: 15 residues. The V segment lost 4 bases and the J segment 4 bases; nucleotides outside the gene matches: 8. The germline CDR1 and CDR2 sequences are SGHRS and YFSETQ. This table comes from immunoSEQ multiplex PCR, and its TCRdb copy is limited to in-frame clones, with some not included. This table holds under 75,000 clones, around 91% found once. The sample in question was peripheral blood, obtained in the third trimester of pregnancy. The J gene is TRBJ1-1, the V gene TRBV5-1; TRBD1 matches 9 bases. The receptor's source is a female donor in good health, enrolled as a control in a pregnancy study. The chain's CDR3 is CASSPNPGQGTEAFF. The DNA for the CDR3 is TGCGCCAGCAGCCCTAACCCGGGACAGGGCACTGAAGCTTTCTTT.